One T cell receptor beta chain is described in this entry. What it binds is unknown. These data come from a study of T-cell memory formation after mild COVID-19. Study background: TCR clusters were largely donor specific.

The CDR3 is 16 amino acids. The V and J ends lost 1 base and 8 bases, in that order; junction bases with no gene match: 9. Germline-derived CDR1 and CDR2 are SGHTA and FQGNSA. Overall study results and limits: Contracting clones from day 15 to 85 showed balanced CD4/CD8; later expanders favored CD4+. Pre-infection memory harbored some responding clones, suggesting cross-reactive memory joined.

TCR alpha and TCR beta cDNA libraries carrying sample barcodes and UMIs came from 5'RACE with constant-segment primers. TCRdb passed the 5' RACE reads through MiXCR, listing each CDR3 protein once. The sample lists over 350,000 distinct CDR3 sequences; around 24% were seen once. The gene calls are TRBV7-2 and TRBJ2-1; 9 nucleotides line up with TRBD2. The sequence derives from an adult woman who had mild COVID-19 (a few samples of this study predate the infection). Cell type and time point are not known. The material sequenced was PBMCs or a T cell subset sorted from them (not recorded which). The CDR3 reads CASSLVRLSGSYEQFF. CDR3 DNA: TGTGCCAGCAGCTTAGTTCGGCTTAGCGGGAGCTATGAGCAGTTCTTC.